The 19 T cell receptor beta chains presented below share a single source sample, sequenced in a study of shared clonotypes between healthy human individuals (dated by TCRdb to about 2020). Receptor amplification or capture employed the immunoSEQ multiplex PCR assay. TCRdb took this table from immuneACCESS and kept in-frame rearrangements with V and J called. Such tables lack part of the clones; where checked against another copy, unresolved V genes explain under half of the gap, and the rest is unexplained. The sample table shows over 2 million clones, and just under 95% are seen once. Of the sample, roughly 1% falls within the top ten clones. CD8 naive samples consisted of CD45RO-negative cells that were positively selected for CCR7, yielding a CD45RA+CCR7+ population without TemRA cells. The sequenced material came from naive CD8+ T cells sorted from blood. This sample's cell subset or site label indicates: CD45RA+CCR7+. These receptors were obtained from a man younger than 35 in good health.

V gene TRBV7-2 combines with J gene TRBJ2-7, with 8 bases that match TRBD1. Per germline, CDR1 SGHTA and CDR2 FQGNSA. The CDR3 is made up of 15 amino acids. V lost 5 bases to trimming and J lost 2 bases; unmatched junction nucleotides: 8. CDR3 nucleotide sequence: TGTGCCAGCAGCCTCGACAGGGGTATACCCTACGAGCAGTACTTC. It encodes CASSLDRGIPYEQYF.

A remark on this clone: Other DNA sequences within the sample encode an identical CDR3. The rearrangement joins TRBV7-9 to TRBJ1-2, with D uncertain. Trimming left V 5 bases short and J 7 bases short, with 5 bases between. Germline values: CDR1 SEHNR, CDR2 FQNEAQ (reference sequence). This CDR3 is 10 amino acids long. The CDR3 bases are TGTGCCAGCAGCCCGGGTGGCTACACCTTC. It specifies CASSPGGYTF.

For the CDR3, the DNA is TGTGCCAGCAGCCCGGCGGGGGGATTAGGATGGGACGAGCAGTACTTC. This translates into CASSPAGGLGWDEQYF. The chain carries TRBV9 and TRBJ2-7, with 8 bases fitting TRBD2. This CDR3 is 16 amino acids long. CDR1 is SGDLS and CDR2 is YYNGEE in the germline V gene. Trimming cost V 4 bases and J 5 bases; bases outside gene matches: 14.

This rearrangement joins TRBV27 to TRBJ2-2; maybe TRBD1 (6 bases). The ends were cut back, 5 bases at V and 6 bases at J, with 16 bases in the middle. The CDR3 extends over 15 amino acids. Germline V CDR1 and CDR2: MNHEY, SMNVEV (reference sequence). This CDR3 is CASSPVTGYSGELFF. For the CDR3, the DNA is TGTGCCAGCAGTCCGGTTACAGGGTATTCCGGGGAGCTGTTTTTT.

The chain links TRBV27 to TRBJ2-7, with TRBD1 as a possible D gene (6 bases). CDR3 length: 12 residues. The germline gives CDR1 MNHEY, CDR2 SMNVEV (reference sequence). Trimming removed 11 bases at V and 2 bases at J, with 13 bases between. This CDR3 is CAAGVRAYEQYF. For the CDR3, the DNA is TGTGCCGCAGGGGTCCGGGCCTACGAGCAGTACTTC.

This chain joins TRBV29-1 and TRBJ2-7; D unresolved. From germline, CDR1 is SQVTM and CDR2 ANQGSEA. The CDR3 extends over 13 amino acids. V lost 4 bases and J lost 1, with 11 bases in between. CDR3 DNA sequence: TGCAGCGTTGTGTCTGTCGAGTCCTACGAGCAGTACTTC. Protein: CSVVSVESYEQYF.

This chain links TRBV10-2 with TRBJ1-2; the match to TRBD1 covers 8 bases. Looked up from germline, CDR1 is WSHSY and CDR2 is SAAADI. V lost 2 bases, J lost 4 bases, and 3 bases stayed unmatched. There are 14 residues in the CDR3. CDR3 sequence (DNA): TGCGCCAGCAGTGAGATGGGACAGGCCTATGGCTACACCTTC. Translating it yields CASSEMGQAYGYTF.

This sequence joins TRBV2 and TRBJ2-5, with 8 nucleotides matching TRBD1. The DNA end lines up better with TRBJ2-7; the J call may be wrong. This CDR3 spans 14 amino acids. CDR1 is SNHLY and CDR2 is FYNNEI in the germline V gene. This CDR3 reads CASRGQGRSYEQYF. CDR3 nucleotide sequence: TGTGCCAGCAGAGGACAGGGTAGATCCTACGAGCAGTACTTC.

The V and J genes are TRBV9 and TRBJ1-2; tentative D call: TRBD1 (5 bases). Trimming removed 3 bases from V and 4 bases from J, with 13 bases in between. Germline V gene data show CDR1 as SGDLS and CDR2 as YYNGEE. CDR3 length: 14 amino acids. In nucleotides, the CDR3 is TGTGCCAGCAGCGCCCCGGGGGGGTTCTATGGCTACACCTTC. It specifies CASSAPGGFYGYTF.

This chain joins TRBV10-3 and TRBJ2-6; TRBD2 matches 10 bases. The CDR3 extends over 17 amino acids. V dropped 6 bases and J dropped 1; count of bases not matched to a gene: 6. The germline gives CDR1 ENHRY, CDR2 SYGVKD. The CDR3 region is CAIRTSGRASGANVLTF. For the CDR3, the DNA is TGTGCCATCAGGACGAGCGGGAGGGCGTCTGGGGCCAACGTCCTGACTTTC.

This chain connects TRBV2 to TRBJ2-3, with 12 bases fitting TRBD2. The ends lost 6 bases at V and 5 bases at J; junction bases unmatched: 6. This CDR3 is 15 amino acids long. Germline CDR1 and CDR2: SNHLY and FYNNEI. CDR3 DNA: TGTGCCAGCAGGGCTAGCGGGGGGGTGAGAGATACGCAGTATTTT. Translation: CASRASGGVRDTQYF.

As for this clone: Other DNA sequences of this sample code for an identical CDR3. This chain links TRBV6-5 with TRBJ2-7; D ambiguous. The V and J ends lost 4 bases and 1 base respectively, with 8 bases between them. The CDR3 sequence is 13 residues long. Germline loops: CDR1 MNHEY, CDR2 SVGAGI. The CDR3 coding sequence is TGTGCCAGCAGTTTGGACGGATCCTACGAGCAGTACTTC. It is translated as CASSLDGSYEQYF.

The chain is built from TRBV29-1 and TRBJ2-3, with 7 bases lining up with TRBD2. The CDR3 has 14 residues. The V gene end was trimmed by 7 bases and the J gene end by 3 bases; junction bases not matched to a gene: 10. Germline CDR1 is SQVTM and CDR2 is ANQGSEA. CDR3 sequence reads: CSAPSSGPTDTQYF. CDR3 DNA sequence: TGCAGCGCACCCTCTAGCGGACCGACAGATACGCAGTATTTT.

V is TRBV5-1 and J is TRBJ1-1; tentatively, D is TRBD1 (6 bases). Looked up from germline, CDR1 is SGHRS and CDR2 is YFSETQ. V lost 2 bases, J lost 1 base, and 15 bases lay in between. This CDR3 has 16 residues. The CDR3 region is CASSFLGGAGNTEAFF. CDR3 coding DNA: TGCGCCAGCAGCTTCTTGGGGGGCGCCGGGAACACTGAAGCTTTCTTT. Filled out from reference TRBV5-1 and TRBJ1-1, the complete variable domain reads KAGVTQTPRYLIKTRGQQVTLSCSPISGHRSVSWYQQTPGQGLQFLFEYFSETQRNKGNFPGRFSGRQFSNSRSEMNVSTLELGDSALYLCASSFLGGAGNTEAFFGQGTRLTVV.

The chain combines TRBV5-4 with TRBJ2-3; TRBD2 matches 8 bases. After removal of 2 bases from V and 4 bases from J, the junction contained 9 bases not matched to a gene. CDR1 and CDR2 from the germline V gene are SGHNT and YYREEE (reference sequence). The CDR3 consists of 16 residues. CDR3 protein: CASSFPAGGGADTQYF. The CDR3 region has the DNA TGTGCCAGCAGCTTCCCGGCGGGGGGAGGGGCAGATACGCAGTATTTT.

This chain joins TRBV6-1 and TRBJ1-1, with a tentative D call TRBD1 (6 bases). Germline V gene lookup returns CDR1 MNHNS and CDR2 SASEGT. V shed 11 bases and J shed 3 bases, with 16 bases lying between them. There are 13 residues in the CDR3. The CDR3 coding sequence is TGTGCCGAGGGCCGAACAGGGCACACTGAAGCTTTCTTT. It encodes CAEGRTGHTEAFF.

CDR3 protein: CASSTPETQYF. CDR3 in DNA: TGTGCCAGCAGCACTCCGGAGACCCAGTACTTC. The rearrangement links TRBV7-6 to TRBJ2-5; D remains ambiguous. V was shortened by 5 bases and J by 5 bases, with 6 bases between the two germline ends. This CDR3 has 11 amino acids. The germline CDR1 and CDR2 sequences are SGHVS and FNYEAQ.

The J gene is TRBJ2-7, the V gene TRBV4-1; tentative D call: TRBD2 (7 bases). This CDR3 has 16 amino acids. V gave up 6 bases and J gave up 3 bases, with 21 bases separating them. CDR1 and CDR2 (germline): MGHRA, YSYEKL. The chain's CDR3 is CASREIYAGDIYEQYF. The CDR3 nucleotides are TGCGCCAGCAGGGAAATTTACGCGGGGGACATCTACGAGCAGTACTTC.

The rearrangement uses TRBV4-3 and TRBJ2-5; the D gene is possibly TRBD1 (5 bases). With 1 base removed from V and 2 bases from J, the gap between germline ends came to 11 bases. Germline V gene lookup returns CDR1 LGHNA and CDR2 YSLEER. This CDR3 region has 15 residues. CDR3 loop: CASSQAVGPQETQYF. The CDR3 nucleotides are TGCGCCAGCAGCCAAGCTGTGGGGCCACAAGAGACCCAGTACTTC.